Presented here are 16 T cell receptor beta chains from one specimen sequenced in a study of chemoradiotherapy in HPV16-positive cancers. Repertoires were generated with immunoSEQ multiplex PCR, while TCRdb's copy carries only in-frame clones and drops some. This sample has 12,000 to 15,000 clones; under 95% occur once, and the top ten carry less than 3.5%. The sequenced sample was blood, obtained from a patient who underwent chemoradiotherapy. The receptors were gathered from a human donor with HPV-associated anogenital cancer.

The count of this clone is one. The DNA for the CDR3 is TGTGCCAGCAGCTTATCCCGGATAGATGACTTCCAAGAGACCCAGTACTTC. Protein sequence: CASSLSRIDDFQETQYF. The chain recombines TRBV7-8 with TRBJ2-5; D is uncertain. The CDR3 contains 17 residues. Germline loops: CDR1 SGHVS, CDR2 FQNEAQ. With 2 bases removed from V and 1 base from J, the gap between germline ends came to 17 bases. Filled out from reference TRBV7-8 and TRBJ2-5, the complete variable domain reads GAGVSQSPRYKVAKRGQDVALRCDPISGHVSLFWYQQALGQGPEFLTYFQNEAQLDKSGLPSDRFFAERPEGSVSTLKIQRTQQEDSAVYLCASSLSRIDDFQETQYFGPGTRLLVL.

The V call is TRBV4-1, the J call TRBJ2-5, with D perhaps TRBD1 or TRBD2 (5 bases each). The CDR3 extends over 15 amino acids. Trimming pared 3 bases from V and 1 base from J, leaving 12 bases between. The V gene's germline CDR1 is MGHRA and CDR2 YSYEKL. As DNA, the CDR3 is TGCGCCAGCAGCCACGACAGCCGGGGCCAAGAGACCCAGTACTTC. Its protein product is CASSHDSRGQETQYF.

The genes are TRBV6-6 and TRBJ1-1; D gene unclear. Deletions cut 0 bases from V and 0 bases from J, with 11 bases between. The CDR3 has 16 residues. The germline gives CDR1 MNHNY, CDR2 SVGAGI (reference sequence). The CDR3, as DNA: TGTGCCAGCAGTTACTCAGGGATGCGAATGAACACTGAAGCTTTCTTT. As protein: CASSYSGMRMNTEAFF.

V usage is TRBV29-1 and J usage is TRBJ2-5, with 10 bases identical to TRBD1. The CDR3 spans 16 residues. Germline V lookup: CDR1 SQVTM, CDR2 ANQGSEA. V gave up 7 bases and J gave up 9 bases; unmatched junction bases: 20. The CDR3 DNA is TGCAGCGCCCGATACCGGGACAGGGGTATCATCGGGCCCCAGTACTTC. It translates to CSARYRDRGIIGPQYF. Supplemented by reference TRBV29-1 and TRBJ2-5, the full variable domain reads SAVISQKPSRDICQRGTSLTIQCQVDSQVTMMFWYRQQPGQSLTLIATANQGSEATYESGFVIDKFPISRPNLTFSTLTVSNMSPEDSSIYLCSARYRDRGIIGPQYFGPGTRLLVL.

This chain uses TRBV27 with TRBJ2-5; D could derive from TRBD1 or TRBD2 (8 bases each). The CDR3 is made up of 16 amino acids. The germline CDR1 and CDR2 sequences are MNHEY and SMNVEV (reference sequence). V shed 4 bases and J shed 5 bases, with 20 bases lying between them. Here the CDR3 reads CASSSLGSGDRETQYF. CDR3 nucleotides: TGTGCCAGCAGTTCCCTAGGTAGCGGGGACAGGGAGACCCAGTACTTC.

V and J are TRBV27 and TRBJ1-1; D remains unclear. The V end was cut by 3 bases, the J end by 3 bases, with 8 bases between. The CDR3 totals 13 residues. CDR1 and CDR2 (germline): MNHEY, SMNVEV (reference sequence). CDR3 sequence (DNA): TGTGCCAGCAGTTTGCAGGAGTACACTGAAGCTTTCTTT. It is translated as CASSLQEYTEAFF.

CDR3: CASSQGSGGFNEQFF. The CDR3 coding sequence is TGTGCCAGCAGCCAAGGGAGCGGGGGGTTCAATGAGCAGTTCTTC. The gene calls are TRBV4-2 and TRBJ2-1; TRBD2 matches at 9 bases. Trimming cost V 1 base and J 6 bases; bases outside gene matches: 4. Germline V lookup: CDR1 LGHNA, CDR2 YNFKEQ. This CDR3 is built from 15 residues.

This chain connects TRBV4-2 to TRBJ2-5, with 8 bases identical to TRBD2. The CDR3 extends over 15 amino acids. The germline V gene has CDR1 LGHNA and CDR2 YNFKEQ. Trimming removed 0 bases from V and 1 base from J; junction bases left unmatched: 1. The chain's CDR3 is CASSQDRGGQETQYF. CDR3 in DNA: TGTGCCAGCAGCCAAGATCGGGGGGGCCAAGAGACCCAGTACTTC.

This clone has just one count. The J gene is TRBJ1-2, the V gene TRBV5-4; no firm D call. Germline lookup yields CDR1 SGHNT and CDR2 YYREEE (reference sequence). V was clipped by 0 bases and J by 4 bases, with 10 bases between them. The CDR3 contains 14 residues. For the CDR3, the DNA is TGTGCCAGCAGCTTGGTTGGAGGAGGCTATGGCTACACCTTC. This sequence encodes CASSLVGGGYGYTF.

V and J are TRBV19 and TRBJ2-7, with TRBD1 matching over 7 bases. The CDR3 spans 15 residues. The V gene's germline CDR1 is LNHDA and CDR2 SQIVND (reference sequence). With V trimmed by 7 bases and J by 5 bases, 14 bases remained unmatched. The CDR3 loop reads CASTPGQTFSHEQYF. CDR3 coding DNA: TGTGCCAGTACTCCGGGACAGACTTTTAGCCACGAGCAGTACTTC.

This clone was counted a single time. The genes are TRBV7-2 and TRBJ1-2, with D tentatively TRBD1 (6 bases). Germline V gene data show CDR1 as SGHTA and CDR2 as FQGNSA. CDR3 size: 14 residues. The ends were cut back, 1 base at V and 6 bases at J, with 12 bases in the middle. CDR3 nucleotides: TGTGCCAGCAGCTTAGGGATACAGGGTAATGGCTACACCTTC. Translation: CASSLGIQGNGYTF.

CDR3 in DNA: TGCGCCAGCAGCTTGTGGGGAGAACGCGATAATGAGCAGTTCTTC. Protein: CASSLWGERDNEQFF. This sequence joins TRBV5-1 and TRBJ2-1, with D possibly being TRBD2 (5 bases). CDR1 and CDR2 from the germline V gene are SGHRS and YFSETQ. The length of the CDR3 is 15 residues. Trimming took 1 base from V and 7 from J, leaving 15 bases between them.

This clone is a singleton in its sample. The chain employs TRBV7-2 and TRBJ2-1; perhaps D is TRBD1 or TRBD2 (5 bases each). Trimming shortened V by 1 base and J by 0 bases, and 13 bases separated the two germline ends. This CDR3 spans 17 amino acids. Per germline, CDR1 SGHTA and CDR2 FQGNSA. CDR3 nucleotides: TGTGCCAGCAGCTTAGTAGTCAGGGAGAGCTCCTACAATGAGCAGTTCTTC. It encodes CASSLVVRESSYNEQFF.

The chain has TRBV23-1 and TRBJ1-2, with TRBD1 identical over 8 bases. TRBV23-1 is placed among ORFs of uncertain function. The CDR3 runs to 14 residues. Trimming took 3 bases from V and 5 from J; bases not matched to a gene: 5. CDR3 sequence reads: CASSQRQGIYGYTF. The CDR3 nucleotides read TGCGCCAGCAGTCAGCGACAGGGGATATATGGCTACACCTTC.

This chain links TRBV6-4 with TRBJ1-1, with D possibly TRBD1 on 5 matching bases. CDR3 length: 13 residues. V lost 3 bases and J lost 11, with 16 bases in between. Germline CDR1 is MRHNA and CDR2 is SNTAGT. The CDR3, as DNA: TGTGCCAGCAGTGAGCAGGGAGGCTTCGGGGCTTTCTTT. As protein: CASSEQGGFGAFF.

The V gene is TRBV4-2, the J gene TRBJ2-3, with D possibly being TRBD2 (5 bases). Per the germline V gene, CDR1 is LGHNA and CDR2 is YNFKEQ. V was cut by 1 base and J by 3 bases, with 11 bases left in between. The CDR3 sequence is 15 residues long. The CDR3 protein is CASSQGPDLTDTQYF. The CDR3 region has the DNA TGTGCCAGCAGCCAAGGACCGGACTTGACAGATACGCAGTATTTT.